This T cell receptor (beta chain) was sequenced in a study of blood T cell repertoires in COVID-19. About the research overall: Samples came from the United States, Italy and Spain, spanning acute and convalescent COVID-19.

In the study's own analysis: It was from reference gene primer amplification that nucleated cell counts were estimated. The method was immunoSEQ multiplex PCR; TCRdb's version includes in-frame clones alone and lacks a portion of them. V and J calls plus clone size are reproduced from that table; the DNA served to infer D and trimming. The data show more than 45,000 clones, with approximately 82% seen just once and around 15% held by the top ten. The CDR3 contains 14 residues. Germline CDR1 and CDR2: SQVTM and ANQGSEA. Trimming removed 4 bases at V and 5 bases at J, with 17 bases between. The rearrangement uses TRBV29-1 and TRBJ2-5, with TRBD2 as a possible D gene (6 bases). The sample taken for sequencing was peripheral blood. This receptor was taken from a human donor in a cohort sampled during active COVID-19. The CDR3 sequence is CSVGVLGGLETQYF. The CDR3 DNA sequence: TGCAGCGTTGGGGTTTTAGGAGGGTTGGAGACCCAGTACTTC.